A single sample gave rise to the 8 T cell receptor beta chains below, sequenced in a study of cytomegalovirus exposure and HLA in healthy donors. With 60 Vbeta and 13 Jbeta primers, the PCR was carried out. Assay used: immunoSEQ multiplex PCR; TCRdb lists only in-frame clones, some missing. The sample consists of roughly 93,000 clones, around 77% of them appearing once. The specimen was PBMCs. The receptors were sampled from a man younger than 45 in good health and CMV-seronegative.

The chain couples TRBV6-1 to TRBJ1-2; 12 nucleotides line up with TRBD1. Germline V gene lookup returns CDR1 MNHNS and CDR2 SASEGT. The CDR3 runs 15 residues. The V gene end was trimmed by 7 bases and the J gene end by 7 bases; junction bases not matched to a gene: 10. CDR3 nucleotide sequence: TGTGCCAGCAAAGCCGGGACAGGGGGCGCGGGTGGCTACACCTTC. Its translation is CASKAGTGGAGGYTF.

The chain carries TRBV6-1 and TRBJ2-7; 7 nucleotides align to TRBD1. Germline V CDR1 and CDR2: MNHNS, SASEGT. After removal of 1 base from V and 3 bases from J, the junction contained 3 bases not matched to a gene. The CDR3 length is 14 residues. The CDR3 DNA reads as TGTGCCAGCAGTGAAGTGGGGACAGACTACGAGCAGTACGTC. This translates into CASSEVGTDYEQYV.

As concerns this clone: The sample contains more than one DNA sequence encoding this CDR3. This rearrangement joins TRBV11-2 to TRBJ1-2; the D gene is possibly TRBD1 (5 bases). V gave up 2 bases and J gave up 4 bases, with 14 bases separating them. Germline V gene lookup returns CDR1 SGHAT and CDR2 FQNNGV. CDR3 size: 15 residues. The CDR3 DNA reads TGTGCCAGCAGCTTATTAGTAAAGGGGCCCTATGGCTACACCTTC. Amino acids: CASSLLVKGPYGYTF.

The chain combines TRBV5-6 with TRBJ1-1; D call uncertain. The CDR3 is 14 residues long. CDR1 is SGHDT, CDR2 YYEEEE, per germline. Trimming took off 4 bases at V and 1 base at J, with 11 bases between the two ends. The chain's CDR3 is CASSPTSGNTEAFF. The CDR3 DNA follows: TGTGCCAGCAGCCCGACGTCGGGGAACACTGAAGCTTTCTTT. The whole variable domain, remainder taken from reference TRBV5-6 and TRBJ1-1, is DAGVTQSPTHLIKTRGQQVTLRCSPKSGHDTVSWYQQALGQGPQFIFQYYEEEERQRGNFPDRFSGHQFPNYSSELNVNALLLGDSALYLCASSPTSGNTEAFFGQGTRLTVV.

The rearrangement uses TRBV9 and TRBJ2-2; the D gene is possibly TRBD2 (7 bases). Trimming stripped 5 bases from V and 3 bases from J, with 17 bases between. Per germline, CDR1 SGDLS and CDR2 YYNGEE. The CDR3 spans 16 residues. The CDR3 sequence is CASSPTGGADTGELFF. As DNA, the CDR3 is TGTGCCAGCAGTCCCACGGGGGGCGCGGACACCGGGGAGCTGTTTTTT.

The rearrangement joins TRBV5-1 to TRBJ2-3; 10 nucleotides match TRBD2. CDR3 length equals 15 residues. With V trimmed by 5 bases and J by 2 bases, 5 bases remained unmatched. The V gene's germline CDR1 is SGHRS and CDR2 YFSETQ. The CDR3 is CASRHGTSATDTQYF. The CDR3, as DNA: TGCGCCAGCAGACACGGGACTAGCGCCACAGATACGCAGTATTTT.

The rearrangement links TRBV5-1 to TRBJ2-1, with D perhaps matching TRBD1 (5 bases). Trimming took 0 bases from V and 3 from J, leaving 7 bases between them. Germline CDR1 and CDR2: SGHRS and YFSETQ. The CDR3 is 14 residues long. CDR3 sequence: CASSLARDYNEQFF. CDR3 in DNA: TGCGCCAGCAGCTTGGCCAGGGACTACAATGAGCAGTTCTTC.

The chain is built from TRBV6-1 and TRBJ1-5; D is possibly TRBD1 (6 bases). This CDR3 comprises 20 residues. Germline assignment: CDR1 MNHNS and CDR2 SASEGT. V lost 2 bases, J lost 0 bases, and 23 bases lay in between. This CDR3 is CASSEWAAAWGLNSNQPQHF. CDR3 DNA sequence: TGTGCCAGCAGTGAATGGGCGGCTGCGTGGGGGCTAAATAGCAATCAGCCCCAGCATTTT.